Presented here are 21 T cell receptor beta chains from one specimen sequenced in a study of cytomegalovirus exposure and HLA in healthy donors. PCR involved 60 Vbeta and 13 Jbeta primers. Sequenced by immunoSEQ multiplex PCR; TCRdb stores in-frame clones only, minus some. The sample lists more than 150,000 clones, more than 65% seen once, with 1.3% in the top ten. Material: PBMCs. The receptor source for this set is a man between 45 and 60 years old in good health and CMV-seropositive.

This clone was counted a single time. V gene TRBV28 combines with J gene TRBJ2-3; a weak D match, TRBD1 (5 bases). V shed 8 bases and J shed 2 bases, with 17 bases lying between them. Per the germline V gene, CDR1 is MDHEN and CDR2 is SYDVKM. The CDR3 covers 15 residues. The DNA for the CDR3 is TGTGCCAGCCCCCCACAGGAAAAATTCACAGATACGCAGTATTTT. Translated: CASPPQEKFTDTQYF. The full variable domain, in which reference TRBV28 and TRBJ2-3 provide the parts outside the CDR3, is DVKVTQSSRYLVKRTGEKVFLECVQDMDHENMFWYRQDPGLGLRLIYFSYDVKMKEKGDIPEGYSVSREKKERFSLILESASTNQTSMYLCASPPQEKFTDTQYFGPGTRLTVL.

The DNA for the CDR3 is TGTGCCAGCAGTCTCCAGGCAGATACGCAGTATTTT. Its protein product is CASSLQADTQYF. This chain uses TRBV2 with TRBJ2-3, with D hard to call. V was shortened by 5 bases and J by 4 bases, with 7 bases between the two germline ends. CDR1 and CDR2 (germline): SNHLY, FYNNEI. The CDR3 loop spans 12 amino acids.

The rearrangement uses TRBV7-2 and TRBJ2-5; 7 nucleotides align to TRBD2. The V gene end was trimmed by 1 base and the J gene end by 4 bases; junction bases not matched to a gene: 9. CDR3 length: 16 amino acids. Germline V lookup: CDR1 SGHTA, CDR2 FQGNSA. The CDR3 here is CASSLDPLGGGETQYF. The CDR3 DNA sequence: TGTGCCAGCAGCTTAGACCCCTTGGGGGGGGGAGAGACCCAGTACTTC.

This clone was counted a single time. The chain has TRBV5-6 and TRBJ2-6; D is perhaps TRBD1 (6 bases). Germline V gene sequence: CDR1 SGHDT, CDR2 YYEEEE. The CDR3 sequence is 16 residues long. V was pared by 6 bases and J by 2 bases, with 15 bases between. The CDR3 sequence is CASNLPTGAGANVLTF. As DNA, the CDR3 is TGTGCCAGCAACCTACCGACAGGAGCTGGGGCCAACGTCCTGACTTTC.

This chain's CDR3 is CASSLGPGQGTYEQYF. The CDR3 DNA reads as TGTGCCAGCAGCTTAGGTCCGGGACAGGGGACCTACGAGCAGTACTTC. The rearrangement uses TRBV11-2 and TRBJ2-7, with 10 bases that match TRBD1. The CDR3 covers 16 residues. V lost 1 base and J lost 2; bases outside the gene matches: 5. The germline V gene encodes CDR1 SGHAT and CDR2 FQNNGV.

This clone was observed a few times. This chain joins TRBV2 and TRBJ2-7, with 8 bases lining up with TRBD2. CDR1 and CDR2 from the germline V gene are SNHLY and FYNNEI. The trim removed 6 bases at V and 2 bases at J, leaving 3 bases unmatched. The CDR3 has 13 amino acids. CDR3 DNA sequence: TGTGCCAGCAGCCTACTAGCGGCCTACGAGCAGTACTTC. This gives the protein CASSLLAAYEQYF. Based on the CDR3 plus reference TRBV2 and TRBJ2-7, the full variable domain is EPEVTQTPSHQVTQMGQEVILRCVPISNHLYFYWYRQILGQKVEFLVSFYNNEISEKSEIFDDQFSVERPDGSNFTLKIRSTKLEDSAMYFCASSLLAAYEQYFGPGTRLTVT.

The chain has TRBV10-2 and TRBJ2-2; 11 nucleotides align to TRBD2. This CDR3 is 13 amino acids long. Trimming removed 8 bases from V and 9 bases from J; junction bases left unmatched: 5. Germline loops: CDR1 WSHSY, CDR2 SAAADI. In DNA form, the CDR3 reads TGCGCCAGCTGTCGACTAGCGGGGAGGGAGCTGTTTTTT. It yields the protein CASCRLAGRELFF.

V gene TRBV30 combines with J gene TRBJ2-3; 7 nucleotides align to TRBD1. With V trimmed by 0 bases and J by 8 bases, 2 bases remained unmatched. This CDR3 region has 12 residues. Germline values: CDR1 GTSNPN, CDR2 SVGIG (reference sequence). The CDR3: CAWSVPGGTQYF. The CDR3 DNA follows: TGTGCCTGGAGTGTACCAGGGGGTACGCAGTATTTT.

CDR3 in DNA: TGTGCCAGCTCACCACCGGCGGCGCGGGAGGGCAATGAGCAGTTCTTC. This encodes CASSPPAAREGNEQFF. The rearrangement uses TRBV18 and TRBJ2-1; TRBD2 agrees at 9 bases. Germline CDR1 KGHSH, CDR2 LQKENI. V gave up 0 bases and J gave up 6 bases; unmatched junction bases: 6. CDR3 size: 16 residues.

This chain joins TRBV30 and TRBJ1-3; the D is unclear. Trimming cost V 3 bases and J 5 bases, with 8 bases left between them. The germline CDR1 and CDR2 sequences are GTSNPN and SVGIG (reference sequence). This CDR3 region has 12 residues. Here the CDR3 DNA reads TGTGCCTGGAGCGAGGGTAGAAACACCATATATTTT. This translates into CAWSEGRNTIYF.

V usage is TRBV21-1 and J usage is TRBJ2-7; the table calls TRBD2, which could not be checked here. TRBV21-1 is assigned pseudogene status. CDR3 length equals 16 residues. This CDR3 reads CASSAGPSGSSAEQYF. CDR3 nucleotide sequence: TGTGCCAGCAGCGCCGGCCCTAGCGGGAGCTCCGCCGAGCAGTACTTC.

The chain couples TRBV5-6 to TRBJ2-3; the D is unclear. This CDR3 has 17 residues. Germline V lookup: CDR1 SGHDT, CDR2 YYEEEE. V gave up 0 bases and J gave up 2 bases, with 16 bases separating them. CDR3 region: CASSLGKSTEFTDTQYF. The CDR3, as DNA: TGTGCCAGCAGCTTGGGTAAAAGCACTGAATTCACAGATACGCAGTATTTT.

This chain uses TRBV5-1 with TRBJ1-2, with 7 bases identical to TRBD1. J was trimmed by 6 bases and V by 0 bases; bases with no gene match: 5. Germline assignment: CDR1 SGHRS and CDR2 YFSETQ. The CDR3 has 14 amino acids. CDR3 nucleotide sequence: TGCGCCAGCAGCTTGGCCGGACAGGTGAATGGCTACACCTTC. It encodes CASSLAGQVNGYTF.

This chain links TRBV10-3 with TRBJ2-1; 9 nucleotides line up with TRBD2. Germline V CDR1 and CDR2: ENHRY, SYGVKD. V lost 4 bases, J lost 2 bases, and 9 bases stayed unmatched. The CDR3 length is 17 residues. CDR3 region: CAISGFRSGGTYNEQFF. CDR3 in DNA: TGTGCCATCAGTGGATTCCGAAGCGGGGGGACCTACAATGAGCAGTTCTTC.

This clone was seen once. This rearrangement joins TRBV2 to TRBJ1-5, with a possible D match to TRBD1 (5 bases). This CDR3 region has 14 residues. The V end was cut by 7 bases, the J end by 6 bases, with 16 bases between. Germline lookup yields CDR1 SNHLY and CDR2 FYNNEI. CDR3 residues: CASNGVGEGQPQHF. CDR3 nucleotide sequence: TGTGCCAGCAATGGGGTAGGGGAAGGTCAGCCCCAGCATTTT.

A single count supports this clone. The gene calls are TRBV6-1 and TRBJ1-2, with 7 bases lining up with TRBD1. CDR3 size: 11 residues. Looked up from germline, CDR1 is MNHNS and CDR2 is SASEGT. J was trimmed by 8 bases and V by 9 bases; bases with no gene match: 6. CDR3 residues: CASDRAGGYTF. Written as DNA, the CDR3 is TGTGCCAGTGACAGGGCCGGGGGCTACACCTTC.

The CDR3: CASSFSGYEQYF. Here the CDR3 DNA reads TGTGCCAGCAGTTTTAGCGGTTACGAGCAGTACTTC. The chain recombines TRBV6-5 with TRBJ2-7, with D possibly matching TRBD2 (6 bases). CDR3 length equals 12 residues. The V gene lost 4 bases and the J gene lost 4 bases, with 8 bases spanning the gap. Germline-derived CDR1 and CDR2 are MNHEY and SVGAGI.

This clone was counted once. The chain joins TRBV5-1 to TRBJ2-5; 10 nucleotides align to TRBD1. This CDR3 contains 15 residues. CDR1 is SGHRS, CDR2 YFSETQ, per germline. The J segment lost 6 bases and the V segment lost 3 bases, leaving 8 bases of the junction unmatched. CDR3 sequence (DNA): TGCGCCAGCAGCTCCCCGGGACAGGGGTCGAAGACCCAGTACTTC. Amino acid sequence: CASSSPGQGSKTQYF.

The chain has TRBV10-3 and TRBJ2-5, with 7 bases fitting TRBD2. Germline values: CDR1 ENHRY, CDR2 SYGVKD. CDR3 length: 13 amino acids. J was trimmed by 4 bases and V by 4 bases; bases with no gene match: 3. CDR3 DNA sequence: TGTGCCATCAGTGGAGGCGGGGGAGAGACCCAGTACTTC. Protein sequence: CAISGGGGETQYF.

The chain carries TRBV5-5 and TRBJ1-5; 7 bases map to TRBD1. Germline V CDR1 and CDR2: SGHKS, YYEKEE (reference sequence). This CDR3 has 15 residues. V lost 0 bases and J lost 7; bases outside the gene matches: 7. The CDR3 sequence: CASSLGTGGEQPQHF. CDR3 in DNA: TGTGCCAGCAGCTTGGGGACAGGTGGGGAGCAGCCCCAGCATTTT. Together with reference TRBV5-5 and TRBJ1-5, the CDR3 gives the full variable domain: DAGVTQSPTHLIKTRGQQVTLRCSPISGHKSVSWYQQVLGQGPQFIFQYYEKEERGRGNFPDRFSARQFPNYSSELNVNALLLGDSALYLCASSLGTGGEQPQHFGDGTRLSIL.

This clone came up a few times. The rearrangement links TRBV2 to TRBJ2-2; D perhaps matches TRBD1 (5 bases). The germline V gene encodes CDR1 SNHLY and CDR2 FYNNEI. The CDR3 spans 13 residues. Trimming took 6 bases from V and 4 from J, leaving 9 bases between them. The CDR3 DNA follows: TGTGCCAGCAGCGTCGACAGCACCGGGGAGCTGTTTTTT. It translates to CASSVDSTGELFF.